A single TCR beta chain is shown here with its context. Measured with immunoSEQ multiplex PCR; TCRdb has only the in-frame clones, and not every one. The table has some 72,000 clones, roughly 90% seen once. This sample is drawn from a study of blood T cell repertoires in COVID-19. The junction had 6 bases not matched to a gene; V was cut back by 4 bases and J by 6 bases. The CDR3 loop spans 15 amino acids. Germline CDR1 reads MNHNY; CDR2 reads SVGAGI (reference sequence). The chain links TRBV6-6 to TRBJ1-3; 10 nucleotides match TRBD1. Sample: peripheral blood. The origin of this receptor is a man aged 55-75 years with acute or convalescent COVID-19. CDR3 sequence: CASSFGTGVKNTIYF. The CDR3 DNA sequence: TGTGCCAGCAGTTTCGGGACAGGGGTGAAAAACACCATATATTTT.